The present entry profiles one TCR beta chain with its context. The sample holds many counts of this clonotype. The clone's antigen remains unknown. No base quality values were provided; no much bigger clone lies one nucleotide off. The entry originates in a study of CD8 T cells in ankylosing spondylitis (dated by TCRdb to about 2017). Background on the whole study: The study set out to find disease-linked TCR variants by profiling T cell receptor beta repertoires in ankylosing spondylitis patients and healthy donors. The whole study cohort included roughly 110 healthy donors and 20 to 25 ankylosing spondylitis patients. Peripheral blood was sampled, and synovial fluid was also collected from ankylosing spondylitis patients.

The sequencing machine was an Illumina HiSeq 2500. Quantitative 5'-RACE with molecular barcodes was used to prepare TCR beta libraries. Per the authors' processing: To identify disease-linked TCR variants, a new computational method was used, one built on a probabilistic model of VDJ rearrangement. Through fastp at Q25 and MiXCR, TCRdb rebuilt clones from the public reads, retaining in-frame beta chains. When rows share a CDR3 protein, they turn into one entry using the most common DNA and genes. These V and J calls derive from TCRdb rather than the authors' analysis. The sample table contains 250,000 or so distinct CDR3 sequences; only one count was recorded for 20% to 30% of them. The top ten clones comprise approximately 0.61% of the sample. As encoded in the germline V gene (reference sequence), CDR1 is SEHNR while CDR2 is FQNEAQ. Its CDR3 holds 14 amino acids, cysteine through phenylalanine. This entry keeps only the CDR3 DNA: 42 bases, framed from base 1. V lost 5 bases and J lost 10 bases; the stretch between them is 15 bases long.

Study-wide conclusions, independent of this receptor: A TCR beta motif of several highly homologous amino acid variants appeared characteristic of blood from ankylosing spondylitis patients. Some TCR beta motif variants had previously been reported in synovial fluid and blood of reactive arthritis patients, which suggested common disease-initiation mechanisms. Significant enrichment of the disease-linked clones was reported in matched synovial fluid samples from ankylosing spondylitis patients. The disease-linked clones had a CD8+ phenotype and were found at relatively low frequencies in peripheral blood.

Specimen: blood, either unsorted or a sorted T cell fraction (not recorded which). The TCR sequence derives from a male donor with ankylosing spondylitis or in good health (not recorded which). The chain uses TRBV7-9 and TRBJ1-6; TRBD1 is perhaps the D gene, given 6 matching bases. The CDR3 is CASSPGGGRSPLHF. The nucleotides read TGTGCCAGCAGCCCCGGGGGGGGCAGATCACCCCTCCACTTT.